The 25 T cell receptor beta chains reported below all come from one sample, sequenced in a study of shared clonotypes between healthy human individuals. The table came from immunoSEQ multiplex PCR; TCRdb's copy has only in-frame clones and leaves some out. The table lists 2 million to 2.5 million clones, about 95% of them singletons, with more than 0.95% in the top ten. CD45RO-negative CD8 cells positively selected for CCR7 made up the naive population, which excluded terminally differentiated effector memory CD45RA+ cells. Sequenced: naive CD8+ T cells sorted from blood. The receptor source for this set is a man aged 18 to 29 in good health.

V and J are TRBV19 and TRBJ2-1; D might be TRBD1 or TRBD2, each matching 5 bases. Looked up from germline, CDR1 is LNHDA and CDR2 is SQIVND (reference sequence). Trimming took 5 bases from V and 2 from J, leaving 10 bases between them. This CDR3 is built from 14 residues. The CDR3, as DNA: TGTGCCAGTAGTCCCCTGGGGGCCTACAATGAGCAGTTCTTC. Protein sequence: CASSPLGAYNEQFF. Full variable domain (missing parts from reference TRBV19 and TRBJ2-1): DGGITQSPKYLFRKEGQNVTLSCEQNLNHDAMYWYRQDPGQGLRLIYYSQIVNDFQKGDIAEGYSVSREKKESFPLTVTSAQKNPTAFYLCASSPLGAYNEQFFGPGTRLTVL.

The V gene is TRBV5-4, the J gene TRBJ2-7, with D tentatively TRBD2 (6 bases). CDR1 is SGHNT, CDR2 YYREEE, per germline (reference sequence). The CDR3 contains 14 residues. Trimming removed 2 bases at V and 6 bases at J, with 15 bases between. CDR3 sequence: CASSFSGGPFEQYF. The CDR3 region has the DNA TGTGCCAGCAGCTTTTCAGGAGGGCCTTTCGAGCAGTACTTC. The full variable domain, with the rest looked up from reference TRBV5-4 and TRBJ2-7, is ETGVTQSPTHLIKTRGQQVTLRCSSQSGHNTVSWYQQALGQGPQFIFQYYREEENGRGNFPPRFSGLQFPNYSSELNVNALELDDSALYLCASSFSGGPFEQYFGPGTRLTVT.

V usage is TRBV25-1 and J usage is TRBJ2-2; the D gene is possibly TRBD1 (5 bases). In germline, CDR1 is MGHDK, CDR2 SYGVNS. V shed 5 bases and J shed 1 base, with 17 bases lying between them. CDR3 size: 17 residues. For the CDR3, the DNA is TGTGCCAGCAGTCCTCGGAAGGGGCGCGTGAACACCGGGGAGCTGTTTTTT. It encodes CASSPRKGRVNTGELFF.

The CDR3 DNA follows: TGTGCCAGCAGCTTAGATCGGAGCTACGAGCAGTACTTC. This sequence encodes CASSLDRSYEQYF. The gene calls are TRBV7-2 and TRBJ2-7, with no clear D. The CDR3 totals 13 residues. V was clipped by 1 base and J by 3 bases, with 7 bases between them. The germline CDR1 and CDR2 sequences are SGHTA and FQGNSA.

CDR3 loop: CASSLITGTGSHEQYF. The CDR3 DNA is TGTGCCAGCAGTTTAATCACCGGGACAGGATCCCACGAGCAGTACTTC. The chain is built from TRBV27 and TRBJ2-7; TRBD1 matches 8 bases. Germline V gene lookup returns CDR1 MNHEY and CDR2 SMNVEV (reference sequence). V lost 2 bases and J lost 5; bases outside the gene matches: 11. This CDR3 contains 16 residues.

Notes on this clone: The sample holds other DNA sequences that translate to the same CDR3. The rearrangement uses TRBV9 and TRBJ2-4; D is possibly TRBD2 (6 bases). V lost 0 bases, J lost 8 bases, and 9 bases lay in between. Per germline, CDR1 SGDLS and CDR2 YYNGEE. The CDR3 extends over 13 amino acids. The CDR3 sequence: CASSVGGEDIQYF. The CDR3 bases are TGTGCCAGCAGCGTAGGAGGGGAGGACATTCAGTACTTC.

The V gene is TRBV14, the J gene TRBJ2-1; 8 positions match TRBD1. V lost 5 bases to trimming and J lost 4 bases; unmatched junction nucleotides: 7. The CDR3 contains 15 residues. Germline V gene lookup returns CDR1 SGHDN and CDR2 FVKESK. CDR3 residues: CASSFSDRVYNEQFF. The CDR3 DNA is TGTGCCAGCAGCTTTTCGGACAGGGTGTACAATGAGCAGTTCTTC.

Turning to this clone: Other DNA sequences of this sample code for an identical CDR3. The rearrangement uses TRBV9 and TRBJ2-3; the D is unclear. The CDR3 length is 14 residues. The germline V gene has CDR1 SGDLS and CDR2 YYNGEE. The V end lost 0 bases, the J end lost 1 base, and 6 bases lay between the germline ends. CDR3 loop: CASSVEGRTDTQYF. In DNA form, the CDR3 reads TGTGCCAGCAGCGTAGAGGGTCGCACAGATACGCAGTATTTT.

J is TRBJ2-3 and V is TRBV2; 10 positions match TRBD1. This CDR3 region has 13 residues. V shed 11 bases and J 5 bases; nucleotides not matched to a gene: 7. CDR1 and CDR2 from the germline V gene are SNHLY and FYNNEI. The CDR3 here is CAGRDRGGDTQYF. DNA for the CDR3: TGTGCCGGGAGGGACAGGGGAGGAGATACGCAGTATTTT. The whole variable domain, filled in from reference TRBV2 and TRBJ2-3, reads EPEVTQTPSHQVTQMGQEVILRCVPISNHLYFYWYRQILGQKVEFLVSFYNNEISEKSEIFDDQFSVERPDGSNFTLKIRSTKLEDSAMYFCAGRDRGGDTQYFGPGTRLTVL.

The chain employs TRBV6-5 and TRBJ2-1; TRBD1 matches at 8 bases. The CDR3 covers 15 residues. Germline CDR1 is MNHEY and CDR2 is SVGAGI. V dropped 2 bases and J dropped 6; count of bases not matched to a gene: 6. The CDR3 protein is CASSYIRDRINEQFF. DNA for the CDR3: TGTGCCAGCAGTTACATCCGGGACAGGATCAATGAGCAGTTCTTC.

The chain recombines TRBV4-1 with TRBJ2-7, with D uncertain. V was clipped by 3 bases and J by 6 bases, with 9 bases between them. This CDR3 region has 12 residues. Germline CDR1 reads MGHRA; CDR2 reads YSYEKL. The CDR3, as DNA: TGCGCCAGCAGCCACGCTGGTTCCGAGCAGTACTTC. Translation: CASSHAGSEQYF.

On this clone: At the DNA level, this CDR3 is encoded by other sequences in the same sample as well. The CDR3 DNA reads TGCGCCAGCAGCCCAGGGGGCAATGAGCAGTTCTTC. It yields the protein CASSPGGNEQFF. The chain employs TRBV5-1 and TRBJ2-1; 7 nucleotides match TRBD1. Per the germline V gene, CDR1 is SGHRS and CDR2 is YFSETQ. V lost 4 bases, J lost 6 bases, and 1 base stayed unmatched. The CDR3 consists of 12 residues.

This chain links TRBV4-1 with TRBJ1-3, with no clear D. Germline CDR1 is MGHRA and CDR2 is YSYEKL. The CDR3 sequence is 15 residues long. Trimming removed 0 bases from V and 4 bases from J, with 10 bases in between. DNA for the CDR3: TGCGCCAGCAGCCAAGATATGGGGTACGGAAACACCATATATTTT. The encoded protein is CASSQDMGYGNTIYF.

The chain combines TRBV5-6 with TRBJ1-2; the D gene is possibly TRBD1 (5 bases). CDR1 is SGHDT and CDR2 is YYEEEE in the germline V gene. The V end was cut by 4 bases, the J end by 5 bases, with 18 bases between. The CDR3 contains 15 residues. The CDR3: CASSQRVLGEYGYTF. The DNA of the CDR3 is TGTGCCAGCAGCCAGCGCGTCCTAGGGGAATATGGCTACACCTTC.

CDR3 nucleotides: TGTGCCAGTAGTATACAAGCACGGGGGCTTGTCACTGAAGCTTTCTTT. Encoded protein: CASSIQARGLVTEAFF. The chain links TRBV19 to TRBJ1-1; a weak D match, TRBD1 (6 bases). V gave up 2 bases and J gave up 4 bases, with 17 bases separating them. This CDR3 contains 16 residues. Looked up from germline, CDR1 is LNHDA and CDR2 is SQIVND (reference sequence).

V and J are TRBV2 and TRBJ2-7, with D perhaps matching TRBD2 (5 bases). The CDR3 totals 14 residues. The germline CDR1 and CDR2 sequences are SNHLY and FYNNEI. Trimming shortened V by 6 bases and J by 5 bases, and 17 bases separated the two germline ends. In nucleotides, the CDR3 is TGTGCCAGCAGAGAGGACGGCTTCGGGGACGAGCAGTACTTC. Translating gives CASREDGFGDEQYF. Complete variable domain (other parts from reference TRBV2 and TRBJ2-7): EPEVTQTPSHQVTQMGQEVILRCVPISNHLYFYWYRQILGQKVEFLVSFYNNEISEKSEIFDDQFSVERPDGSNFTLKIRSTKLEDSAMYFCASREDGFGDEQYFGPGTRLTVT.

The rearrangement joins TRBV5-6 to TRBJ2-3; possible D gene TRBD2, 6 bases. The CDR3 spans 15 residues. The germline gives CDR1 SGHDT, CDR2 YYEEEE. Trimming stripped 4 bases from V and 3 bases from J, with 15 bases between. The CDR3 here is CASSLLGGATDTQYF. As DNA, the CDR3 is TGTGCCAGCAGCCTATTGGGGGGAGCGACAGATACGCAGTATTTT.

The V and J genes are TRBV27 and TRBJ2-1, with 14 bases matching TRBD2. The germline V gene has CDR1 MNHEY and CDR2 SMNVEV (reference sequence). The CDR3 extends over 18 amino acids. After removal of 7 bases from V and 6 bases from J, the junction contained 14 bases not matched to a gene. CDR3: CASMPGTSGSPSSNEQFF. The CDR3 DNA follows: TGTGCCAGCATGCCCGGGACTAGCGGGAGCCCGTCATCCAATGAGCAGTTCTTC.

The chain links TRBV9 to TRBJ1-1; tentative D call: TRBD1 (6 bases). CDR3 length equals 14 residues. V dropped 3 bases and J dropped 6 bases, with 15 bases sitting between them. The germline gives CDR1 SGDLS, CDR2 YYNGEE. The CDR3: CASSALQGDAEAFF. The CDR3 nucleotides read TGTGCCAGCAGCGCATTACAGGGTGACGCTGAAGCTTTCTTT. Using reference TRBV9 and TRBJ1-1 for the parts outside the CDR3, the full variable domain is DSGVTQTPKHLITATGQRVTLRCSPRSGDLSVYWYQQSLDQGLQFLIQYYNGEERAKGNILERFSAQQFPDLHSELNLSSLELGDSALYFCASSALQGDAEAFFGQGTRLTVV.

The rearrangement links TRBV2 to TRBJ1-4; TRBD1 is a possible D gene (5 bases). V gave up 7 bases and J gave up 4 bases, with 19 bases separating them. This CDR3 is built from 16 residues. Germline V gives CDR1 SNHLY, CDR2 FYNNEI. The CDR3 reads CASKFRANWRNEKLFF. CDR3 in DNA: TGTGCCAGCAAGTTCAGGGCGAATTGGCGTAATGAAAAACTGTTTTTT.

The V gene is TRBV5-4, the J gene TRBJ2-1; 7 bases line up with TRBD1. There are 15 residues in the CDR3. Trimming removed 4 bases from V and 6 bases from J; junction bases left unmatched: 10. Per germline, CDR1 SGHNT and CDR2 YYREEE (reference sequence). CDR3 sequence: CASSPLGGSSNEQFF. CDR3 DNA sequence: TGTGCCAGCAGCCCCCTAGGGGGCTCGTCCAATGAGCAGTTCTTC.

J is TRBJ2-7 and V is TRBV6-1; D unresolved. Trimming took off 2 bases at V and 3 bases at J, with 11 bases between the two ends. The CDR3 is 14 residues long. The V gene's germline CDR1 is MNHNS and CDR2 SASEGT. CDR3 amino acids: CASSELDPFYEQYF. CDR3 in DNA: TGTGCCAGCAGTGAACTGGACCCCTTCTACGAGCAGTACTTC.

The V and J genes are TRBV7-8 and TRBJ1-4; 8 positions agree with TRBD1. The CDR3 totals 14 residues. Germline values: CDR1 SGHVS, CDR2 FQNEAQ. Trimming removed 4 bases from V and 8 bases from J; junction bases left unmatched: 6. DNA for the CDR3: TGTGCCAGCAGCTATGACCGGGACAGGGAAAAACTGTTTTTT. Amino acid sequence: CASSYDRDREKLFF.

This clone is a singleton in its sample. The chain employs TRBV6-1 and TRBJ2-1; 12 bases are shared with TRBD2. The length of the CDR3 is 19 residues. J gave up 7 bases and V 0 bases, and 13 bases lay outside the gene matches. CDR1 is MNHNS and CDR2 is SASEGT in the germline V gene. In DNA, the CDR3 is TGTGCCAGCAGTGAAGCGCCAGTAGTGGGACTAGCGGGTCTAAATGAGCAGTTCTTC. Protein: CASSEAPVVGLAGLNEQFF.

This chain connects TRBV30 to TRBJ1-4, with no clear D. Germline CDR1 GTSNPN, CDR2 SVGIG (reference sequence). This CDR3 has 12 amino acids. Deletions cut 0 bases from V and 6 bases from J, with 5 bases between. The CDR3 DNA sequence: TGTGCCTGGAGTGTACTCCATGAAAAACTGTTTTTT. Translated: CAWSVLHEKLFF. Drawing the rest from reference TRBV30 and TRBJ1-4, the complete variable domain is SQTIHQWPATLVQPVGSPLSLECTVEGTSNPNLYWYRQAAGRGLQLLFYSVGIGQISSEVPQNLSASRPQDRQFILSSKKLLLSDSGFYLCAWSVLHEKLFFGSGTQLSVL.